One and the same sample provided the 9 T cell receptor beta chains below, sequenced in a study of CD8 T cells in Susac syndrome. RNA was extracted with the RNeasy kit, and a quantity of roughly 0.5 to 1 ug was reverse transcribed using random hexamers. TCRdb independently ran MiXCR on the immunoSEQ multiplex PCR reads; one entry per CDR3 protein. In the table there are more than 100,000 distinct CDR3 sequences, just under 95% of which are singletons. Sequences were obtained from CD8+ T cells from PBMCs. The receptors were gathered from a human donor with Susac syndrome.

In DNA, the CDR3 is TGCAGCGTTGCCGAGGACAGGGGTGACTATGGCTACACCTTC. It translates to CSVAEDRGDYGYTF. V usage is TRBV29-1 and J usage is TRBJ1-2; 9 nucleotides agree with TRBD1. Germline CDR1 SQVTM, CDR2 ANQGSEA. V trimming: 4 bases; J trimming: 3 bases; junction bases outside the gene matches: 6. CDR3 size: 14 residues.

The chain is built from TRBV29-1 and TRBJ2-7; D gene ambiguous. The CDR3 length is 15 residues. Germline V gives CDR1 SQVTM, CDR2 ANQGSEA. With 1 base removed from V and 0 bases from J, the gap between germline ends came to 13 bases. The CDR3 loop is CSVEVATDNSYEQYF. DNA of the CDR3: TGCAGCGTTGAAGTGGCAACAGACAACTCCTACGAGCAGTACTTC.

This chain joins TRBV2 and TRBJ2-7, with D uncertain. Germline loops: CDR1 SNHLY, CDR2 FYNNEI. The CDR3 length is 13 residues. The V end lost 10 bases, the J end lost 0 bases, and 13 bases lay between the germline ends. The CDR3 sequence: CATTLADSYEQYF. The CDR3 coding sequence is TGTGCCACCACTTTGGCGGACTCCTACGAGCAGTACTTC.

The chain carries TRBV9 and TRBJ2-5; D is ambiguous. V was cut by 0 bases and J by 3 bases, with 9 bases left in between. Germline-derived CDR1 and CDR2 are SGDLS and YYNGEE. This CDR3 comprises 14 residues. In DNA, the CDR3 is TGTGCCAGCAGCGTAGACGACGGTGAAGAGACCCAGTACTTC. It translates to CASSVDDGEETQYF.

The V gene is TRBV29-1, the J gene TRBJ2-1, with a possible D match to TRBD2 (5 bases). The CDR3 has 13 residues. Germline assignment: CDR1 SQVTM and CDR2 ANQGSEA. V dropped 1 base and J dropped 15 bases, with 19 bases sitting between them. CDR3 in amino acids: CSVEGETGWASFF. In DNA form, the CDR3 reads TGCAGCGTTGAAGGAGAGACGGGATGGGCGTCGTTCTTC.

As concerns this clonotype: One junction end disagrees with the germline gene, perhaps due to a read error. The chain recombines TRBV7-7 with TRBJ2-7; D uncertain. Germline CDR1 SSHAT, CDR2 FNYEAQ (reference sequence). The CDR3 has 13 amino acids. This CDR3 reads CASSLGPSLEQYF. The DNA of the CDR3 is TGTGCTAGCAGCTTAGGGCCCAGCCTCGAGCAGTACTTC.

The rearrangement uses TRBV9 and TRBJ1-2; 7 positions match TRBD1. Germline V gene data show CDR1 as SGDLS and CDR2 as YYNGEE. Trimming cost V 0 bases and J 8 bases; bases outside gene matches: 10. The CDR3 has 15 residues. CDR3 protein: CASSVGGGRGGGYTF. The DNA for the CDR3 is TGTGCCAGCAGCGTAGGAGGCGGCAGGGGGGGCGGCTACACCTTC.

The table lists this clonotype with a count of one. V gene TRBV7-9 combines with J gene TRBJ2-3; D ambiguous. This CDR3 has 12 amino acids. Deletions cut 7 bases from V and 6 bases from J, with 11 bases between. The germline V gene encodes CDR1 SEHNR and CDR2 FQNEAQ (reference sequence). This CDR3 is CASITNWDTQYF. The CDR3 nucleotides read TGTGCCAGCATCACAAACTGGGATACGCAGTATTTT. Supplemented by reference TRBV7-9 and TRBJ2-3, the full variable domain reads DTGVSQNPRHKITKRGQNVTFRCDPISEHNRLYWYRQTLGQGPEFLTYFQNEAQLEKSRLLSDRFSAERPKGSFSTLEIQRTEQGDSAMYLCASITNWDTQYFGPGTRLTVL.

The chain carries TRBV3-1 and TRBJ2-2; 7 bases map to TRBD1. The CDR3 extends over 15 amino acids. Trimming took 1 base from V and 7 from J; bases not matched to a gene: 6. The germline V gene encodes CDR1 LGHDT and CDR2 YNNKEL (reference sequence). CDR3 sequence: CASSQVGRGIGELFF. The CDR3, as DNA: TGTGCCAGCAGCCAAGTTGGCAGGGGGATCGGGGAGCTGTTTTTT. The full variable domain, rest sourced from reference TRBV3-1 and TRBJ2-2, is DTAVSQTPKYLVTQMGNDKSIKCEQNLGHDTMYWYKQDSKKFLKIMFSYNNKELIINETVPNRFSPKSPDKAHLNLHINSLELGDSAVYFCASSQVGRGIGELFFGEGSRLTVL.